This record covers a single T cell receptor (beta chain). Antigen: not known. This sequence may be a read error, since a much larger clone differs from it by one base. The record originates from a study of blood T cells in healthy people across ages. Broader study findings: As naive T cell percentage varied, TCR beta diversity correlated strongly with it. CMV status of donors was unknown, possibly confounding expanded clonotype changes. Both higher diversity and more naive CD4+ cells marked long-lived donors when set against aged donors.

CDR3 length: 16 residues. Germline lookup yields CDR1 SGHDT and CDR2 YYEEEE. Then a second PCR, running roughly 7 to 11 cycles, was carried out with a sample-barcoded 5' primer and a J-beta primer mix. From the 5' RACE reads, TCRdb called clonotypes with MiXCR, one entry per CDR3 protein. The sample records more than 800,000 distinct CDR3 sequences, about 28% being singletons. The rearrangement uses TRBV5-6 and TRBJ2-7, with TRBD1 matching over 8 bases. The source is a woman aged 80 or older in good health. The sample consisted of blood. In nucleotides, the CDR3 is TGTACCAGCAGCCTTTTGGGCACCGGGACAGGCTACGAGCAGTACTTC. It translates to CTSSLLGTGTGYEQYF.